This T cell receptor (beta chain) was captured by sequencing in a study of metastatic and nonmetastatic thyroid tumors. Whole-study results and caveats: As reported, TCR beta diversity in blood and tumor was significantly higher in malignant thyroid tumors than in benign nodules.

This clone was recorded many times. The antigen is not known. The CDR3 runs 15 residues. Germline-derived CDR1 and CDR2 are SGDLS and YYNGEE. Deletions cut 3 bases from V and 0 bases from J, with 13 bases between. Thyroid surgery had not been preceded by any treatment in any patient. Authors' analysis steps: A classifier of distant metastasis in papillary thyroid cancer was built from CDR3 differences (across clinicopathological groups). TCRdb re-analyzed the PCR reads through MiXCR. These V and J calls are TCRdb output, not the study's own analysis. The data contain 23,000 or so clones, 20% of them singletons.

Sequencing used blood. This clonotype originated in a female donor with papillary thyroid cancer or a benign thyroid nodule (not recorded which). Some clones in this sample may be carry-over from other donors' samples. The rearrangement links TRBV9 to TRBJ2-7; D is ambiguous. CDR3 loop: CASSGSDHLSYEQYF. The DNA of the CDR3 is TGTGCCAGCAGCGGGAGCGACCATCTCTCCTACGAGCAGTACTTC.